A single sample gave rise to the 9 T cell receptor beta chains below, sequenced in a study of neurological immune-mediated disorders (dated by TCRdb to between 2017 and 2020). Library construction relied on 5' RACE. The sequencer listed for this sample is Illumina HiSeq 2500. The public reads were reanalyzed by TCRdb: fastp trimming at Q25, MiXCR alignment, in-frame beta chains only. Merged by CDR3 protein, the rows form single entries marked with the most common genes and DNA. A total of 35,000 to 40,000 distinct CDR3 sequences appear in this sample, more than 2% of them only once. In total, the top ten clones hold less than 2.5% of the sample. The sequenced sample consisted of PBMCs. These receptor sequences come from a man aged 50 to 60 with multiple sclerosis.

Many counts were recorded for this clonotype. V and J are TRBV25-1 and TRBJ2-6; TRBD1 is a possible D gene (6 bases). The CDR3 is made up of 16 amino acids. Trimming stripped 2 bases from V and 1 base from J, with 9 bases between. The germline gives CDR1 MGHDK, CDR2 SYGVNS. CDR3 nucleotides: TGTGCCAGCAGTGAACGAGGGGGTTCTGGGGCCAACGTCCTGACTTTC. Translation: CASSERGGSGANVLTF.

The V gene is TRBV20-1, the J gene TRBJ1-5; TRBD1 might be the D (5 bases). The length of the CDR3 is 13 residues. Trimming took 5 bases from V and 3 from J, leaving 11 bases between them. Germline V CDR1 and CDR2: DFQATT, SNEGSKA (reference sequence). CDR3 nucleotide sequence: TGCAGTGCTCCCGGGACTCACAATCAGCCCCAGCATTTT. Translation gives CSAPGTHNQPQHF.

This clonotype was seen repeatedly, ten times or more. The V and J genes are TRBV6-6 and TRBJ1-5, with 7 bases identical to TRBD1. The CDR3 is 13 amino acids. From germline, CDR1 is MNHNY and CDR2 SVGAGI (reference sequence). V lost 5 bases, J lost 7 bases, and 5 bases stayed unmatched. The CDR3 reads CASSRGPRQPQHF. The CDR3 DNA is TGTGCCAGCAGTAGGGGGCCGCGACAGCCCCAGCATTTT.

This clonotype was recorded many times. V usage is TRBV7-2 and J usage is TRBJ2-2; the D gene is possibly TRBD2 (5 bases). Deletions cut 3 bases from V and 2 bases from J, with 13 bases between. CDR1 and CDR2 (germline): SGHTA, FQGNSA. The CDR3 is made up of 16 amino acids. In DNA, the CDR3 is TGTGCCAGCAGCTTTTTCGCTCGGACTAACACCGGGGAGCTGTTTTTT. Amino acid sequence: CASSFFARTNTGELFF.

This clonotype was detected many times. The chain couples TRBV5-1 to TRBJ1-4, with D perhaps TRBD1 (5 bases). V was clipped by 1 base and J by 7 bases, with 14 bases between them. Germline V gives CDR1 SGHRS, CDR2 YFSETQ. This CDR3 comprises 15 residues. CDR3 amino acids: CASSLWTRESEKLFF. The CDR3 DNA reads TGCGCCAGCAGCTTGTGGACAAGGGAAAGTGAAAAACTGTTTTTT.

This clonotype was seen repeatedly, ten times or more. The chain joins TRBV27 to TRBJ1-5; the D is unclear. The germline V gene encodes CDR1 MNHEY and CDR2 SMNVEV (reference sequence). This CDR3 region has 13 residues. V was shortened by 7 bases and J by 0 bases, with 7 bases between the two germline ends. The CDR3 nucleotides are TGTGCCAGCACCCTTTATAGCAATCAGCCCCAGCATTTT. Its translation is CASTLYSNQPQHF.

This clonotype was recorded many times. The chain has TRBV4-3 and TRBJ1-4; the D is unclear. This CDR3 has 15 amino acids. Germline V gene lookup returns CDR1 LGHNA and CDR2 YSLEER. Deletions cut 1 base from V and 8 bases from J, with 14 bases between. DNA of the CDR3: TGCGCCAGCAGCCAAGGGCCAACGATTGGGGAAAAACTGTTTTTT. This sequence encodes CASSQGPTIGEKLFF.

This clonotype has a count of ten or more. The V gene is TRBV5-1, the J gene TRBJ1-1; 8 bases match TRBD1. The CDR3 covers 16 residues. With V trimmed by 3 bases and J by 1 base, 8 bases remained unmatched. CDR1 and CDR2 (germline): SGHRS, YFSETQ. The CDR3: CASSSQGARGNTEAFF. CDR3 sequence (DNA): TGCGCCAGCAGCTCCCAGGGGGCCAGGGGGAACACTGAAGCTTTCTTT. Complete variable domain (other parts from reference TRBV5-1 and TRBJ1-1): KAGVTQTPRYLIKTRGQQVTLSCSPISGHRSVSWYQQTPGQGLQFLFEYFSETQRNKGNFPGRFSGRQFSNSRSEMNVSTLELGDSALYLCASSSQGARGNTEAFFGQGTRLTVV.

Many counts were recorded for this clonotype. The chain carries TRBV7-9 and TRBJ1-1; D not certain. Germline lookup yields CDR1 SEHNR and CDR2 FQNEAQ (reference sequence). V lost 1 base and J 0 bases, leaving 3 bases between the germline ends. The CDR3 is 13 amino acids. The CDR3 protein is CASSLVMNTEAFF. The CDR3 region has the DNA TGTGCCAGCAGCTTAGTTATGAACACTGAAGCTTTCTTT. Full variable domain (remainder filled in from reference TRBV7-9 and TRBJ1-1): DTGVSQNPRHKITKRGQNVTFRCDPISEHNRLYWYRQTLGQGPEFLTYFQNEAQLEKSRLLSDRFSAERPKGSFSTLEIQRTEQGDSAMYLCASSLVMNTEAFFGQGTRLTVV.